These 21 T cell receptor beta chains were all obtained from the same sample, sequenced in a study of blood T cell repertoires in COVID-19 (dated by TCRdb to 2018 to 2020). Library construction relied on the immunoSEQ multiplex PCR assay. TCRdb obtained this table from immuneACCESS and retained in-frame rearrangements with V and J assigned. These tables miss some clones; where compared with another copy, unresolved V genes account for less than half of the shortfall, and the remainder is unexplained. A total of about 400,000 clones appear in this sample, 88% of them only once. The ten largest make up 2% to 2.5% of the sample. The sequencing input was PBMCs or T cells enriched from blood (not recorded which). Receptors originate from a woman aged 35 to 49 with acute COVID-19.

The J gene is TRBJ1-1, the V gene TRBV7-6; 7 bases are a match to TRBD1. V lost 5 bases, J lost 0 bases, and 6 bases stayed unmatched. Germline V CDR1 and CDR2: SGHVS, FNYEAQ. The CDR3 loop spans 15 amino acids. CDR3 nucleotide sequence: TGTGCCAGCAGCGAAGGGGGCTGGGTGAACACTGAAGCTTTCTTT. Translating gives CASSEGGWVNTEAFF.

The DNA of the CDR3 is TGTGCCAGCAGCTTGGACAGGGTATCCTACGAGCAGTACTTC. The encoded protein is CASSLDRVSYEQYF. This chain joins TRBV11-2 and TRBJ2-7, with 8 bases identical to TRBD1. The ends lost 3 bases at V and 1 base at J; junction bases unmatched: 2. CDR1 and CDR2 (germline): SGHAT, FQNNGV. The CDR3 is 14 residues long.

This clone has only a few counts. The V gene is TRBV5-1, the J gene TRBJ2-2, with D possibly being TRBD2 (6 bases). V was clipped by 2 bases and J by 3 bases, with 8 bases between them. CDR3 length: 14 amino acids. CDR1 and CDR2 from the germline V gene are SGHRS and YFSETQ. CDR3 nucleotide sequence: TGCGCCAGCAGCTTACCTAGCGACACCGGGGAGCTGTTTTTT. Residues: CASSLPSDTGELFF.

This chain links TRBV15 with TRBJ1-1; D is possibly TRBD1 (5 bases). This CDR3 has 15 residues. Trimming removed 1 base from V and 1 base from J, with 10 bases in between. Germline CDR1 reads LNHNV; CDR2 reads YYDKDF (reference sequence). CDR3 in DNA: TGTGCCACCAGCAGAGGACCGACAGCGAACACTGAAGCTTTCTTT. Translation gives CATSRGPTANTEAFF.

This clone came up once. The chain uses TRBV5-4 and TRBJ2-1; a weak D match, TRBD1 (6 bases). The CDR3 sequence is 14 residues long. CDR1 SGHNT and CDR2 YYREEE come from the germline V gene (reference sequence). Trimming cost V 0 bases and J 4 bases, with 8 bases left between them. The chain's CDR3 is CASSLGTVYNEQFF. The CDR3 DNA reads TGTGCCAGCAGCTTGGGGACAGTATACAATGAGCAGTTCTTC.

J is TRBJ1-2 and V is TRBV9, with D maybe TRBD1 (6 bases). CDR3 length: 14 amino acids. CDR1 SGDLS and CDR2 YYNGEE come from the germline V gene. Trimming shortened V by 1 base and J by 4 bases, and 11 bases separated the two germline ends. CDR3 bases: TGTGCCAGCAGCGTACACAGGGAACGCTATGGCTACACCTTC. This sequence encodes CASSVHRERYGYTF.

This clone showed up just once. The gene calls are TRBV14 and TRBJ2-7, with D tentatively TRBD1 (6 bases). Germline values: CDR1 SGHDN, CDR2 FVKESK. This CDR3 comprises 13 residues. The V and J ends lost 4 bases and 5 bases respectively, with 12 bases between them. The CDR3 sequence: CASSPTGYHEQYF. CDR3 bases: TGTGCCAGCAGCCCGACAGGTTACCACGAGCAGTACTTC.

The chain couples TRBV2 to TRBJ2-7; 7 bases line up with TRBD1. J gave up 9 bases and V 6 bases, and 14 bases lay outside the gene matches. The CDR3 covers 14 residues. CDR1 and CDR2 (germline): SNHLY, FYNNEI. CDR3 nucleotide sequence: TGTGCCAGCAGGGGGGACAGCCTTTCCCACGGGCAGTACTTC. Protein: CASRGDSLSHGQYF.

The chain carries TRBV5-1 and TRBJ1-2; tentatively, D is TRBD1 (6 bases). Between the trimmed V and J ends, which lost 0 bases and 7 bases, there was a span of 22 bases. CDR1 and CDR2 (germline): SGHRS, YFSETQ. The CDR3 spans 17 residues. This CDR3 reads CASSLGGAGAKIFGYTF. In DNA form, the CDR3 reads TGCGCCAGCAGCTTGGGCGGGGCGGGGGCGAAAATATTTGGCTACACCTTC.

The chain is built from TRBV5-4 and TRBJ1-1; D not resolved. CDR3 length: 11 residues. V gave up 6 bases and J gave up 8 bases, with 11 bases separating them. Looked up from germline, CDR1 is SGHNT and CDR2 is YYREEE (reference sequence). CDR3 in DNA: TGTGCCAGCACCATCGGCGGCGAAGCTTTCTTT. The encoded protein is CASTIGGEAFF.

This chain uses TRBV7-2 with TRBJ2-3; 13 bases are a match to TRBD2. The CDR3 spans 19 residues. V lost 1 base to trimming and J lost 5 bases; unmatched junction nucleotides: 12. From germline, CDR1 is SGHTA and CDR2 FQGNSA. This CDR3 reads CASSLGKPLAGGILDTQYF. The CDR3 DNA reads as TGTGCCAGCAGCTTAGGGAAGCCACTAGCGGGGGGGATATTAGATACGCAGTATTTT.

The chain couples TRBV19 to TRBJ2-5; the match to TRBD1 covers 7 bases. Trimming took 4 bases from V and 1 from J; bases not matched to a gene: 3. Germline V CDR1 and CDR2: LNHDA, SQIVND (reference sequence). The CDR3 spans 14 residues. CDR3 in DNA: TGTGCCAGTAGTACGGACAGGATCCAAGAGACCCAGTACTTC. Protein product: CASSTDRIQETQYF.

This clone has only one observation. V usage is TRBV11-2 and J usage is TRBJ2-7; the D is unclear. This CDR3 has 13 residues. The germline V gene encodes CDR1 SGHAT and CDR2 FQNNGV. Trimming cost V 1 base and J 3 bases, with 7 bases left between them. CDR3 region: CASSLALIYEQYF. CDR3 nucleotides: TGTGCCAGCAGCTTAGCCCTTATCTACGAGCAGTACTTC. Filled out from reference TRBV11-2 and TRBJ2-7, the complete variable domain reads EAGVAQSPRYKIIEKRQSVAFWCNPISGHATLYWYQQILGQGPKLLIQFQNNGVVDDSQLPKDRFSAERLKGVDSTLKIQPAKLEDSAVYLCASSLALIYEQYFGPGTRLTVT.

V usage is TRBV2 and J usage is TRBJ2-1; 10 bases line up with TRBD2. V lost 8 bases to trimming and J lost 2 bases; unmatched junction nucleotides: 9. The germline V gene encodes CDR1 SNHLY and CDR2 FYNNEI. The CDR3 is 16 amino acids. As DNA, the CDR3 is TGTGCCAGCTCCCGCACCAGCGGGGGGGCCTACAATGAGCAGTTCTTC. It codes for CASSRTSGGAYNEQFF.

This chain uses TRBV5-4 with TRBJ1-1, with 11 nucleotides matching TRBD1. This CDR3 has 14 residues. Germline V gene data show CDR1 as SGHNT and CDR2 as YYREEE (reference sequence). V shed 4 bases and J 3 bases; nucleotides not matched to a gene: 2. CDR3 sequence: CASSQGQGDTEAFF. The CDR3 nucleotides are TGTGCCAGCAGCCAGGGACAGGGGGACACTGAAGCTTTCTTT.

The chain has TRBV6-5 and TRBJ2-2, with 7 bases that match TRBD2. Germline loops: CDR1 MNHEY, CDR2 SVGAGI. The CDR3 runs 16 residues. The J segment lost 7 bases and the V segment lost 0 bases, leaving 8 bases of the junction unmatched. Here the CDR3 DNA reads TGTGCCAGCAGTTACTCAGCGGGGCGCACCGGCGGGGAGCTGTTTTTT. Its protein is CASSYSAGRTGGELFF.

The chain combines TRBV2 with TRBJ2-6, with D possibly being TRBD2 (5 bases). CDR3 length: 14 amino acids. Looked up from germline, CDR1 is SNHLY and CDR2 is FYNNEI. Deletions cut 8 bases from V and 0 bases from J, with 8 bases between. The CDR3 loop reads CASGETSGANVLTF. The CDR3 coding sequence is TGTGCCAGCGGGGAGACCTCTGGGGCCAACGTCCTGACTTTC.

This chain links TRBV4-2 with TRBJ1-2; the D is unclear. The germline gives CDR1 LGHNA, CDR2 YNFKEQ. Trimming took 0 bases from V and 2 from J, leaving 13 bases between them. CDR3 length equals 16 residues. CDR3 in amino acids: CASSQDWSDRNYGYTF. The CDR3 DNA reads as TGTGCCAGCAGCCAAGATTGGTCTGATAGAAACTATGGCTACACCTTC.

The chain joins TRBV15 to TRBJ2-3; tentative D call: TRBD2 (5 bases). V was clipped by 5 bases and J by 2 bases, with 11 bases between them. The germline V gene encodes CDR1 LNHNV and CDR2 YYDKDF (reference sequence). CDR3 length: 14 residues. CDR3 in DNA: TGTGCCACCAGCGGCGGACTGCACACAGATACGCAGTATTTT. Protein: CATSGGLHTDTQYF.

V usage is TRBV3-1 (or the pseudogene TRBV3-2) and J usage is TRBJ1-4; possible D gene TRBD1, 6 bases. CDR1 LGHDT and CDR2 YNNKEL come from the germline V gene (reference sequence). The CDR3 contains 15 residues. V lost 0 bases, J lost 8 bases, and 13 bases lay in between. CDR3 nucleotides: TGTGCCAGCAGCCAAGATACAGGGAGTTGGGAAAAACTGTTTTTT. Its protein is CASSQDTGSWEKLFF.

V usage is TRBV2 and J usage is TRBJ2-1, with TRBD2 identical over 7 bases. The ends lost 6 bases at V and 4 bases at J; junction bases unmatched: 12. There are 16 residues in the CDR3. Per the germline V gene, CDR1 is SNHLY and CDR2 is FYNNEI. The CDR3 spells CASSPLRTRTYNEQFF. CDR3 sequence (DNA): TGTGCCAGCAGCCCCCTAAGGACTAGGACGTACAATGAGCAGTTCTTC.